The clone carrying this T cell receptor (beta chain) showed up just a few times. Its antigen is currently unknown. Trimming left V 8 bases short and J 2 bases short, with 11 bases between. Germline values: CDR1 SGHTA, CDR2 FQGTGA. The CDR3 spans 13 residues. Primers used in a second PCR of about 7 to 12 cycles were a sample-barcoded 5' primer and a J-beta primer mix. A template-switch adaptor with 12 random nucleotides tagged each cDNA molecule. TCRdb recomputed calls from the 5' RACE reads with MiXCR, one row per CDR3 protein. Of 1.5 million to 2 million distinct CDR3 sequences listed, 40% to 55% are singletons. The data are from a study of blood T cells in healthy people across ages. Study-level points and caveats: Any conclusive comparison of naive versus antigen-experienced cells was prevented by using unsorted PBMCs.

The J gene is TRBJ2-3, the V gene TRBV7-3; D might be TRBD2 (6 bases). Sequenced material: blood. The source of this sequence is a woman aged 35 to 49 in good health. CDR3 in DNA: TGTGCCAGCCGGGGGTATTCCACAGATACGCAGTATTTT. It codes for CASRGYSTDTQYF.